This TCR beta chain was identified in a study of CD8+ T cells in alopecia areata. Study background: It was oral tofacitinib, at 5 to 10 mg twice daily, that treated patients received.

There are a few counts of this clone. The treatment was: oral pan-JAK inhibitor, 5-10 mg twice daily. With 7 bases clipped from V and 2 bases from J, the junction kept 8 bases outside the gene matches. The CDR3 covers 13 residues. Looked up from germline, CDR1 is GTSNPN and CDR2 is SVGIG (reference sequence). RNA, once extracted, was reverse transcribed into cDNA for use as the sequencing template. Assay: immunoSEQ multiplex PCR; the TCRdb copy retains only in-frame clones and omits some. The table includes approximately 210,000 clones, more than 55% detected once. Specimen: CD4+ T cells sorted from blood, collected at week 49, from a patient treated with tofacitinib. This chain connects TRBV30 to TRBJ2-7, with 7 nucleotides matching TRBD1. The TCR sequence derives from a human donor with alopecia areata. CDR3 region: CASSGGSAYEQYF. The DNA of the CDR3 is TGTGCCTCGTCAGGGGGTAGCGCCTACGAGCAGTACTTC.